This T cell receptor (beta chain) was identified during a study of CD8+ T cells in alopecia areata. Study-level background: For the treated group, dosing was oral tofacitinib at 5 to 10 mg twice daily. Study-level findings and limits: Resident alphabeta T cells of normal skin are also sequenced in scalp samples.

With respect to this clone: Its target is unknown.

Researchers gathered lesional scalp punch biopsies and peripheral blood from patients with alopecia areata. Extracted RNA was reverse transcribed, and the resulting cDNA served as sequencing template. Sequenced by immunoSEQ multiplex PCR; TCRdb stores in-frame clones only, minus some. The sample includes 120,000 or so clones, roughly 54% seen only once; the top ten take 3.5% to 5.5%. The CDR3 is 14 amino acids. V shed 2 bases and J 4 bases; nucleotides not matched to a gene: 5. The V gene's germline CDR1 is SGHTA and CDR2 FQGNSA. This clonotype was obtained from a human donor with alopecia areata. V and J are TRBV7-2 and TRBJ2-7; 7 bases agree with TRBD2. This specimen was CD4+ T cells sorted from blood, taken at week 0. This CDR3 reads CASSLTRLAYEQYF. The CDR3 DNA is TGTGCCAGCAGCTTAACGAGACTAGCATACGAGCAGTACTTC.